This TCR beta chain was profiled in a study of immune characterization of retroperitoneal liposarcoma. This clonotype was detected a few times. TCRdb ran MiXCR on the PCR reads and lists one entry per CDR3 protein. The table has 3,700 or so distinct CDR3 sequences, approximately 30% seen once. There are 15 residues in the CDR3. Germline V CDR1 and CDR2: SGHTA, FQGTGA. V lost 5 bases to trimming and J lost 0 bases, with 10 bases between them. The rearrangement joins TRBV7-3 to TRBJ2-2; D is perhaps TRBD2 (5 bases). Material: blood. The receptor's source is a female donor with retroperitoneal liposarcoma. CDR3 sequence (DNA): TGTGCCAGCAGCCGAACGGGAACGAACACCGGGGAGCTGTTTTTT. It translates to CASSRTGTNTGELFF.